The rows below give T cell receptor beta chains drawn from one sample of a study of beta chain features in type 1 diabetes. Libraries were prepared by immunoSEQ multiplex PCR; TCRdb keeps only in-frame clonotypes and omits some of them. The repertoire consists of roughly 250,000 clones, with around 68% occurring once and the leading ten covering around 0.05%. Sequencing was done on a sample of naive CD4+ T cells from blood. The receptor source for this set is a man aged 25-45 years in good health. Both conserved end residues are part of each CDR3. D genes are given only for firm matches. The size of a clone is reported for some rows only, either as once, few or many, or as a class for expanded clones.

cdr3_aa: CASSLELFQAFF
cdr3_nt: TGTGCCAGCAGCTTAGAGCTGTTTCAGGCTTTCTTT
v_call: TRBV7-2
d_call: NA
clone_size: NA
j_call: TRBJ1-1

cdr3_aa: CASSVEGLGEAFF
cdr3_nt: TGTGCCAGCAGCGTAGAGGGCTTAGGGGAAGCTTTCTTT
v_call: TRBV9
d_call: NA
clone_size: NA
j_call: TRBJ1-1

cdr3_aa: CASGSGVEGYTF
cdr3_nt: TGCGCCAGCGGTTCAGGTGTTGAAGGCTACACCTTC
v_call: TRBV23-1
d_call: NA
clone_size: NA
j_call: TRBJ1-2

cdr3_aa: CSAGTGGLGEQYF
cdr3_nt: TGCAGCGCCGGGACAGGGGGTTTGGGCGAGCAGTACTTC
v_call: TRBV29-1
d_call: TRBD1
clone_size: NA
j_call: TRBJ2-7

cdr3_aa: CASSPDRLEQYF
cdr3_nt: TGTGCCAGCAGCCCGGACAGGCTCGAGCAGTACTTC
v_call: TRBV14
d_call: TRBD1
clone_size: NA
j_call: TRBJ2-7

cdr3_aa: CASSRRSAQSETQYF
cdr3_nt: TGCGCCAGCAGCCGTAGGAGCGCGCAATCGGAGACCCAGTACTTC
v_call: TRBV5-1
d_call: NA
clone_size: NA
j_call: TRBJ2-5

cdr3_aa: CASSQSTDTQYF
cdr3_nt: TGTGCCAGCAGCCAAAGCACAGATACGCAGTATTTT
v_call: TRBV28
d_call: NA
clone_size: NA
j_call: TRBJ2-3

cdr3_aa: CASSVGGRGPLHF
cdr3_nt: TGTGCCAGCAGTGTAGGAGGAAGGGGACCCCTCCACTTT
v_call: TRBV2
d_call: NA
clone_size: NA
j_call: TRBJ1-6

cdr3_aa: CAWRATLGGPGYGYTF
cdr3_nt: TGTGCCTGGAGAGCGACCTTAGGGGGACCGGGCTATGGCTACACCTTC
v_call: TRBV30
d_call: NA
clone_size: NA
j_call: TRBJ1-2

cdr3_aa: CASSKAAGQYF
cdr3_nt: TGTGCCAGCAGTAAGGCGGCTGGCCAGTACTTC
v_call: TRBV25-1
d_call: NA
clone_size: NA
j_call: TRBJ2-5

cdr3_aa: CASRLSMGPEETQYF
cdr3_nt: TGCGCCAGCAGATTAAGTATGGGGCCCGAAGAGACCCAGTACTTC
v_call: TRBV5-1
d_call: NA
clone_size: few
j_call: TRBJ2-5

cdr3_aa: CASSRGRYTQYF
cdr3_nt: TGTGCCAGCAGCCGCGGGCGCTATACGCAGTATTTT
v_call: TRBV7-2
d_call: NA
clone_size: once
j_call: TRBJ2-3

cdr3_aa: CASSLRRLAGEGEQFF
cdr3_nt: TGTGCCAGCAGCTTACGCCGACTAGCGGGAGAGGGTGAGCAGTTCTTC
v_call: TRBV7-2
d_call: TRBD2
clone_size: NA
j_call: TRBJ2-1

cdr3_aa: CSVQGQASNIQYF
cdr3_nt: TGCAGCGTCCAGGGACAAGCGAGCAACATTCAGTACTTC
v_call: TRBV29-1
d_call: NA
clone_size: NA
j_call: TRBJ2-4

cdr3_aa: CASGAGVQETQYF
cdr3_nt: TGTGCTAGTGGGGCAGGGGTTCAAGAGACCCAGTACTTC
v_call: TRBV12-5
d_call: NA
clone_size: few
j_call: TRBJ2-5

cdr3_aa: CAISNTSGYNEQFF
cdr3_nt: TGTGCCATCAGTAATACTAGCGGGTACAATGAGCAGTTCTTC
v_call: TRBV10-3
d_call: TRBD2
clone_size: NA
j_call: TRBJ2-1